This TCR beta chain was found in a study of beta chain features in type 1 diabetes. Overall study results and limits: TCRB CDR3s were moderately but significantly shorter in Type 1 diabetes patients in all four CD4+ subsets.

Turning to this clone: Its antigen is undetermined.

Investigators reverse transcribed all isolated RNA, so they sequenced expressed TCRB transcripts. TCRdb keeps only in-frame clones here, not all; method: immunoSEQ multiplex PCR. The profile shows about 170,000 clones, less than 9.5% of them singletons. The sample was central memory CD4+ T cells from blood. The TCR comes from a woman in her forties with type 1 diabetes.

Here the CDR3 reads CASSFRRGGTDTQYF. The CDR3 region has the DNA TGTGCCAGCAGCTTCCGACGGGGGGGCACAGATACGCAGTATTTT. V is TRBV7-2 and J is TRBJ2-3, with TRBD2 matching over 7 bases. The germline V gene has CDR1 SGHTA and CDR2 FQGNSA. Germline trimming cut 3 bases from V and 1 base from J; bases unmatched to any gene: 4. This CDR3 has 15 residues. The full variable domain, in which reference TRBV7-2 and TRBJ2-3 provide the parts outside the CDR3, is GAGVSQSPSNKVTEKGKDVELRCDPISGHTALYWYRQSLGQGLEFLIYFQGNSAPDKSGLPSDRFSAERTGGSVSTLTIQRTQQEDSAVYLCASSFRRGGTDTQYFGPGTRLTVL.